A single sample is the source of the 29 T cell receptor beta chains below, sequenced in a study of long-term antiretroviral therapy in people with HIV. The assay, immunoSEQ v3.0, was run at survey level. Assay used: immunoSEQ multiplex PCR; TCRdb lists only in-frame clones, some missing. The sample consists of 20,000 to 25,000 clones, approximately 82% of them appearing once. The sequencing here drew on unsorted PBMCs, taken 0.2 years after starting antiretroviral therapy. These receptors were taken from a woman aged 25 to 39 with HIV.

This clone was detected only a few times. The CDR3 protein is CASSQTSAGELFF. CDR3 nucleotide sequence: TGCGCCAGCAGCCAGACTAGCGCCGGGGAGCTGTTTTTT. The chain links TRBV4-1 to TRBJ2-2, with 8 bases fitting TRBD2. There are 13 residues in the CDR3. V dropped 3 bases and J dropped 6; count of bases not matched to a gene: 0. From germline, CDR1 is MGHRA and CDR2 YSYEKL.

The genes are TRBV6-1 and TRBJ2-5; D gene unclear. The germline CDR1 and CDR2 sequences are MNHNS and SASEGT. The CDR3 contains 12 residues. Trimming pared 5 bases from V and 4 bases from J, leaving 8 bases between. The CDR3 region has the DNA TGTGCCAGCAGTTTGGCACCAGAGACCCAGTACTTC. This sequence encodes CASSLAPETQYF.

This chain connects TRBV19 to TRBJ1-3, with D maybe TRBD1 (6 bases). The CDR3 spans 17 residues. CDR1 LNHDA and CDR2 SQIVND come from the germline V gene (reference sequence). The ends were cut back, 1 base at V and 0 bases at J, with 13 bases in the middle. This CDR3 is CASSIAYGGHSGNTIYF. CDR3 DNA sequence: TGTGCCAGTAGTATAGCGTACGGGGGACACTCTGGAAACACCATATATTTT.

V and J are TRBV5-1 and TRBJ2-1; D possibly corresponds to TRBD2 (6 bases). The CDR3 has 16 residues. V lost 3 bases and J lost 5, with 18 bases in between. Germline V gene sequence: CDR1 SGHRS, CDR2 YFSETQ. The CDR3 region has the DNA TGCGCCAGCAGCTCGTCTGCCGGGACTGCAAACAATGAGCAGTTCTTC. Its translation is CASSSSAGTANNEQFF.

The rearrangement uses TRBV9 and TRBJ2-3; TRBD2 is a possible D gene (5 bases). This CDR3 contains 14 residues. Germline CDR1 and CDR2: SGDLS and YYNGEE. V was shortened by 0 bases and J by 5 bases, with 10 bases between the two germline ends. The CDR3 region has the DNA TGTGCCAGCAGCGTAGTAGAAGGAGGAGATACGCAGTATTTT. Protein: CASSVVEGGDTQYF.

The gene calls are TRBV5-5 and TRBJ1-1, with a possible D match to TRBD1 (6 bases). Trimming pared 1 base from V and 0 bases from J, leaving 16 bases between. This CDR3 spans 17 amino acids. CDR1 and CDR2 from the germline V gene are SGHKS and YYEKEE (reference sequence). The CDR3 DNA reads TGTGCCAGCAGCTTGAGTCCAACCGGGGGCATGAACACTGAAGCTTTCTTT. Its translation: CASSLSPTGGMNTEAFF.

The rearrangement joins TRBV7-9 to TRBJ2-7, with D possibly matching TRBD1 (5 bases). Germline CDR1 SEHNR, CDR2 FQNEAQ (reference sequence). The CDR3 is 13 amino acids. Deletions cut 1 base from V and 13 bases from J, with 17 bases between. CDR3 sequence (DNA): TGTGCCAGCAGCTTAGGATTCCAGGGTCAGGTATACGTC. Protein: CASSLGFQGQVYV.

The chain links TRBV30 to TRBJ1-1, with D hard to call. Germline CDR1 reads GTSNPN; CDR2 reads SVGIG (reference sequence). Trimming shortened V by 2 bases and J by 0 bases, and 7 bases separated the two germline ends. The CDR3 is 13 amino acids. CDR3 sequence (DNA): TGTGCCTGGAGTTCGACAATGAACACTGAAGCTTTCTTT. Translating gives CAWSSTMNTEAFF.

This clone was detected once. V is TRBV4-2 and J is TRBJ2-1; TRBD2 aligns across 13 bases. The CDR3 runs 17 residues. The germline gives CDR1 LGHNA, CDR2 YNFKEQ. With V trimmed by 1 base and J by 9 bases, 9 bases remained unmatched. The CDR3 region has the DNA TGTGCCAGCAGCCAAGTAACTAGCGGGGGGGCGAGGGGTGAGCAGTTCTTC. Translating gives CASSQVTSGGARGEQFF.

The J gene is TRBJ2-1, the V gene TRBV9; D is uncertain. The V end lost 0 bases, the J end lost 16 bases, and 2 bases lay between the germline ends. The CDR3 is made up of 8 amino acids. Germline V gene data show CDR1 as SGDLS and CDR2 as YYNGEE. CDR3: CASSVGFF. CDR3 DNA sequence: TGTGCCAGCAGCGTAGGTTTCTTC. Looking up the rest from reference TRBV9 and TRBJ2-1 gives the full variable domain: DSGVTQTPKHLITATGQRVTLRCSPRSGDLSVYWYQQSLDQGLQFLIQYYNGEERAKGNILERFSAQQFPDLHSELNLSSLELGDSALYFCASSVGFFGPGTRLTVL.

This chain joins TRBV11-2 and TRBJ1-1; no firm D call. The V and J ends lost 5 bases and 1 base respectively, with 11 bases between them. Germline CDR1 and CDR2: SGHAT and FQNNGV. The CDR3 is 14 amino acids. The chain's CDR3 is CASSAVQTNTEAFF. For the CDR3, the DNA is TGTGCCAGCAGCGCGGTCCAGACGAACACTGAAGCTTTCTTT.

The gene calls are TRBV2 and TRBJ2-1; 8 positions match TRBD2. The CDR3 runs 16 residues. Germline assignment: CDR1 SNHLY and CDR2 FYNNEI. V was pared by 7 bases and J by 5 bases, with 13 bases of the junction left unmatched. CDR3 protein: CASTGAWRGADNEQFF. CDR3 nucleotide sequence: TGTGCCAGCACTGGCGCCTGGCGGGGGGCCGACAATGAGCAGTTCTTC.

This chain links TRBV29-1 with TRBJ2-1; TRBD1 agrees at 7 bases. Germline trimming cut 6 bases from V and 10 bases from J; bases unmatched to any gene: 9. Per germline, CDR1 SQVTM and CDR2 ANQGSEA. The CDR3 extends over 12 amino acids. CDR3 loop: CSVEDRHGEQFF. The CDR3 DNA reads as TGCAGCGTCGAGGACAGGCACGGGGAGCAGTTCTTC.

CDR3 in amino acids: CASTDWGSGNTIYF. Here the CDR3 DNA reads TGTGCCAGCACAGATTGGGGGAGCGGAAACACCATATATTTT. The rearrangement links TRBV6-5 to TRBJ1-3, with TRBD1 as a possible D gene (5 bases). This CDR3 region has 14 residues. The germline V gene has CDR1 MNHEY and CDR2 SVGAGI. Trimming removed 7 bases from V and 4 bases from J, with 14 bases in between.

The V call is TRBV12-2, the J call TRBJ1-5; the table's D call, TRBD1, has no DNA check behind it. TRBV12-2 is labeled a pseudogene. The CDR3 runs to 19 residues. The CDR3 region is CASRLYRGLIVYSNQPQHF. In DNA, the CDR3 is TGTGCAAGTCGCTTGTACAGGGGGCTGATTGTTTATAGCAATCAGCCCCAGCATTTT.

The chain is built from TRBV4-1 and TRBJ2-4; D is uncertain. CDR1 MGHRA and CDR2 YSYEKL come from the germline V gene. V was cut by 0 bases and J by 1 base, with 10 bases left in between. This CDR3 has 16 amino acids. The chain's CDR3 is CASSQEPTVAKNIQYF. The CDR3 DNA reads TGCGCCAGCAGCCAAGAACCAACGGTGGCCAAAAACATTCAGTACTTC.

V usage is TRBV19 and J usage is TRBJ1-2, with D maybe TRBD1 (5 bases). CDR1 LNHDA and CDR2 SQIVND come from the germline V gene (reference sequence). V gave up 7 bases and J gave up 8 bases, with 23 bases separating them. The CDR3 covers 15 residues. CDR3 coding DNA: TGTGCCAGTACCAATCAGCCGGCCAGGGCTGGAGGCTACACCTTC. Protein sequence: CASTNQPARAGGYTF.

The J gene is TRBJ1-2, the V gene TRBV18, with D hard to call. V was cut by 3 bases and J by 2 bases, with 16 bases left in between. The CDR3 spans 16 residues. The germline gives CDR1 KGHSH, CDR2 LQKENI. CDR3 protein: CASSPSALGKNYGYTF. CDR3 in DNA: TGTGCCAGCTCACCCAGCGCCTTAGGGAAGAACTATGGCTACACCTTC.

The chain uses TRBV6-5 and TRBJ1-4; maybe TRBD1 (6 bases). The CDR3 runs 15 residues. V dropped 7 bases and J dropped 3 bases, with 15 bases sitting between them. Per germline, CDR1 MNHEY and CDR2 SVGAGI. The CDR3 coding sequence is TGTGCCAGCAACCCACTGGGGGCAGCTAATGAAAAACTGTTTTTT. Its translation is CASNPLGAANEKLFF.

The V call is TRBV6-1, the J call TRBJ1-4, with 7 bases lining up with TRBD1. The V gene's germline CDR1 is MNHNS and CDR2 SASEGT. The CDR3 consists of 15 residues. The V gene end was trimmed by 6 bases and the J gene end by 2 bases; junction bases not matched to a gene: 6. CDR3 coding DNA: TGTGCCAGCAGCCGCCTACAGGGGACTAATGAAAAACTGTTTTTT. Translation gives CASSRLQGTNEKLFF.

The chain joins TRBV28 to TRBJ2-2, with 11 bases matching TRBD1. From germline, CDR1 is MDHEN and CDR2 SYDVKM. This CDR3 spans 17 amino acids. Losses at the gene ends were 6 bases for V and 4 bases for J; bases not matched to a gene: 10. The CDR3 nucleotides are TGTGCCAGCAGACTTTATCCCGGGACAGGGGGCACCGGGGAGCTGTTTTTT. Its translation is CASRLYPGTGGTGELFF.

A single count supports this clone. V is TRBV7-2 and J is TRBJ2-2; no definite D call. This CDR3 is 13 amino acids long. CDR1 and CDR2 from the germline V gene are SGHTA and FQGNSA. The V end was cut by 1 base, the J end by 6 bases, with 6 bases between. CDR3 protein: CASSLVGPGELFF. CDR3 sequence (DNA): TGTGCCAGCAGCTTAGTGGGTCCCGGGGAGCTGTTTTTT.

DNA for the CDR3: TGTGCCAGCAGGCTGACTCCAGGCGGTTTGGCAGATACGCAGTATTTT. It codes for CASRLTPGGLADTQYF. The chain couples TRBV6-6 to TRBJ2-3; D is undetermined. This CDR3 comprises 16 residues. The ends were cut back, 6 bases at V and 4 bases at J, with 20 bases in the middle. Germline CDR1 and CDR2: MNHNY and SVGAGI (reference sequence).

V and J are TRBV30 and TRBJ2-4; 8 bases match TRBD1. The germline gives CDR1 GTSNPN, CDR2 SVGIG (reference sequence). V lost 5 bases, J lost 3 bases, and 3 bases stayed unmatched. The CDR3 length is 13 residues. CDR3: CAWGGQVKNIQYF. In nucleotides, the CDR3 is TGTGCCTGGGGGGGACAGGTCAAAAACATTCAGTACTTC.

The chain is built from TRBV7-9 and TRBJ2-7, with 8 bases fitting TRBD1. Per the germline V gene, CDR1 is SEHNR and CDR2 is FQNEAQ (reference sequence). This CDR3 spans 13 amino acids. J lost 2 bases, V lost 8 bases, and 5 bases had no gene match. CDR3 region: CASSGQGTYEQYV. DNA of the CDR3: TGTGCCAGCTCCGGACAGGGCACCTACGAGCAGTACGTC.

This chain uses TRBV9 with TRBJ2-1; 10 positions agree with TRBD2. Germline CDR1 is SGDLS and CDR2 is YYNGEE. V trimming: 1 base; J trimming: 4 bases; junction bases outside the gene matches: 5. This CDR3 is 16 amino acids long. CDR3 loop: CASSVSGLAAYNEQFF. The CDR3 nucleotides are TGTGCCAGCAGCGTAAGTGGACTAGCGGCATACAATGAGCAGTTCTTC.

The gene calls are TRBV27 and TRBJ1-6; D ambiguous. This CDR3 is built from 14 residues. Germline CDR1 and CDR2: MNHEY and SMNVEV (reference sequence). Trimming took off 0 bases at V and 11 bases at J, with 11 bases between the two ends. The CDR3 coding sequence is TGTGCCAGCAGTTTATCCGTCGGGGTAACACCCCTCCACTTT. Its translation: CASSLSVGVTPLHF.

This clone has more than one count but fewer than ten. J is TRBJ1-2 and V is TRBV4-1; 10 bases line up with TRBD1. CDR1 is MGHRA and CDR2 is YSYEKL in the germline V gene. After removal of 0 bases from V and 4 bases from J, the junction contained 8 bases not matched to a gene. The CDR3 is 17 residues long. The DNA for the CDR3 is TGCGCCAGCAGCCAAGATGCTGGGACAGGGGAAGCCTATGGCTACACCTTC. This encodes CASSQDAGTGEAYGYTF.

V usage is TRBV30 and J usage is TRBJ1-1; 8 bases match TRBD1. Unmatched junction bases numbered 5, after V lost 0 bases and J lost 8 bases. CDR1 and CDR2 (germline): GTSNPN, SVGIG (reference sequence). The CDR3 sequence is 13 residues long. CDR3 sequence: CAWSVSGGAEAFF. In DNA form, the CDR3 reads TGTGCCTGGAGTGTTTCAGGGGGCGCGGAAGCTTTCTTT.